A single count supports the clone carrying this TCR beta chain. Its cognate antigen is unknown. At one boundary the junction diverges from the germline segment, which might be a read error. CDR3 length: 11 amino acids. This entry belongs to a study of T cells in Graves' hyperthyroidism and ophthalmopathy. RNA transcripts yielded amplified TCR beta CDR3 regions. The TCR CDR3 first-round RT-PCR relied on the HTBI primer set. TCRdb redid the calling of the multiplex PCR reads with MiXCR, one entry per CDR3 protein. The data show approximately 400,000 distinct CDR3 sequences, with about 20% seen just once and about 4% held by the top ten. Study conclusions and caveats: In the blood, most expanded thyroid clonotypes above 0.001 appeared as well.

The sample taken for sequencing was blood. The sequence derives from a woman aged 18-29 years with Graves' hyperthyroidism. J is TRBJ1-2 and V is TRBV12-3 or TRBV12-4; no definite D call. This CDR3 is CAISSSRGYTF. The CDR3 DNA sequence: TGTGCCATCAGTTCCTCGCGTGGCTACACCTTC.